This T cell receptor beta chain was observed in a study of Ad26.COV2.S vaccination and SARS-CoV-2 variants (dated by TCRdb to the early 2020s). About the full investigation: Vaccine-arm donors came from COV1001, a multicentre, randomized, double-blind, placebo-controlled phase I-IIa trial of Ad26.COV2.S in healthy adults. The specificity and breadth of SARS-CoV-2-reactive T cell receptors after Ad26.COV2.S vaccination were assessed by TCRbeta repertoire sequencing. Investigators remained blinded to trial group allocation during experiments and outcome assessment. The TCR-sequenced set comprised around 32 samples: some 19 Ad26.COV2.S vaccine recipients, 5 placebo recipients and 8 SARS-CoV-2 convalescent individuals. Ad26.COV2.S was administered intramuscularly at a dose of 5x10^10 or 1x10^11 viral particles, either as one shot or as two shots given 56 days apart. Trial participants were randomized into five groups of five: low-dose or high-dose Ad26.COV2.S given once or twice, or placebo on both occasions.

Comments on this clone: This receptor's antigen is unknown. No base quality values were provided; no much bigger clone lies one nucleotide off.

TCRbeta CDR3 regions were sequenced with the immunoSEQ Assay. After extraction, genomic DNA underwent amplification by bias-controlled multiplex PCR, followed by high-throughput sequencing. Processing in the source paper ran as follows. Collapsing and filtering of sequences were performed to quantify the absolute abundance of each unique TCRbeta CDR3 region. T cell fraction was estimated by normalizing TCRbeta template counts to usable DNA, with usable DNA measured through amplification of reference genes found in all nucleated cells. Repertoire TCRs were annotated as SARS-CoV-2-specific by exact matching of V gene, CDR3 amino acid sequence and J gene to a known reactive TCR set. The reference SARS-CoV-2 TCR set was derived from MIRA and filtered for enrichment in COVID-19-positive ImmuneCODE repertoires, a step that removed public or cross-reactive TCRs. Using the MIRA antigens, annotated TCRs were further analysed by specific ORF or by position within an ORF. Breadth was defined as the number of annotated unique rearrangements divided by the total number of unique productive rearrangements, and depth was defined as the summed frequency of the annotated unique rearrangements. Two-sided Wilcoxon rank-sum tests were used to compare TCR breadth between groups. TCRdb carries this immuneACCESS record with in-frame sequences only. Its versions omit some clonotypes, under half of them owing to an unresolved V gene in the studies checked, with the rest unexplained. Clone size and V and J calls were adopted from that table, with D and trimming inferred from the DNA. This sample comprises 450,000 to 550,000 clones, roughly 89% of them detected only once. Clones ranked in the top ten supply about 2.4% of the sample.

The sample's treatment or condition label, in plain terms: some 19 received Ad26.COV2.S at low or high dose, single or two shots; about 5 received placebo; per-sample allocation not given. For vaccine and placebo recipients, the sequenced repertoires came from samples collected on day 63 after the first injection. Between 29 July and 7 August 2020, Cohort 1b enrolled about 27 adults aged 18-55 years at one site in Boston, USA. Ad26.COV2.S was a replication-incompetent adenovirus type 26 vector that expressed a prefusion-stabilized SARS-CoV-2 spike protein derived from the original Wuhan strain. The CDR3, cysteine through phenylalanine, is 15 amino acids long. CDR3 DNA is the only sequence kept; it has 45 bases, read in frame from the first base. CDR1 and CDR2, looked up from the germline V gene, are SGHRS and YFSETQ. Relative to germline, V is 1 base shorter and J is 3 bases shorter, with 13 bases between their ends.

What the authors observed across the whole study: Ad26.COV2.S recipients had higher spike-specific TCR breadth than placebo recipients (P = 0.0014). The study was not powered for comparison of responses between vaccine doses or regimens. After vaccination, spike-specific CD8+ and CD4+ T cell responses were reported to show substantial breadth. It was noted by the authors that total T cell responses may have been underestimated by the TCR breadth and depth analyses. Non-spike TCR breadth was comparable between vaccine and placebo recipients, consistent with the vaccine containing only spike.

The chain is assembled from TRBV5-1 and TRBJ2-5; the best D guess is TRBD2, with 6 bases matching. Sequencing was performed on peripheral blood, taken in a trial of Ad26.COV2.S vaccine versus placebo. The clonotype originates from a person aged 18-65 years who received the Ad26.COV2.S COVID-19 vaccine or a placebo. The DNA sequence is given as TGCGCCAGCAGCTTGTTAGCGGTAGTCAAAGAGACCCAGTACTTC. The resulting protein is CASSLLAVVKETQYF.